The next 10 T cell receptor beta chains were all read from a single sample in a study of T cell responses to AZD1222 COVID-19 vaccine. Using immunoSEQ multiplex PCR, the repertoire was profiled, and TCRdb retains in-frame clones only, with some absent. The repertoire holds fewer than 200,000 clones, with around 89% as singletons. The sequenced sample was peripheral blood, obtained 28 days after the second AZD1222 dose. These receptors all come from an adult who received the AZD1222 COVID-19 vaccine.

The chain combines TRBV18 with TRBJ2-4; D possibly corresponds to TRBD1 (5 bases). V lost 6 bases and J 0 bases, leaving 12 bases between the germline ends. In germline, CDR1 is KGHSH, CDR2 LQKENI. This CDR3 spans 15 amino acids. The CDR3 nucleotides are TGTGCCAGCTCTCCCGACAGTCTAGCCAAAAACATTCAGTACTTC. It specifies CASSPDSLAKNIQYF.

The chain recombines TRBV2 with TRBJ1-6; D unresolved. Germline V gene lookup returns CDR1 SNHLY and CDR2 FYNNEI. V was shortened by 8 bases and J by 2 bases, with 7 bases between the two germline ends. CDR3 length: 13 residues. The chain's CDR3 is CASQGPYNSPLHF. DNA of the CDR3: TGTGCCAGCCAAGGCCCCTATAATTCACCCCTCCACTTT. Complete variable domain (other parts from reference TRBV2 and TRBJ1-6): EPEVTQTPSHQVTQMGQEVILRCVPISNHLYFYWYRQILGQKVEFLVSFYNNEISEKSEIFDDQFSVERPDGSNFTLKIRSTKLEDSAMYFCASQGPYNSPLHFGNGTRLTVT.

CDR3 amino acids: CASLAGGIQETQYF. CDR3 bases: TGTGCTAGTCTAGCAGGGGGGATCCAAGAGACCCAGTACTTC. The chain links TRBV12-5 to TRBJ2-5, with D possibly matching TRBD1 (7 bases). CDR3 length: 14 amino acids. Trimming removed 8 bases at V and 1 base at J, with 14 bases between. CDR1 and CDR2 from the germline V gene are LGHNT and FRNRAP.

J is TRBJ1-5 and V is TRBV7-9, with 8 nucleotides matching TRBD1. The CDR3 is 15 residues long. V lost 4 bases and J lost 5; bases outside the gene matches: 7. The germline V gene encodes CDR1 SEHNR and CDR2 FQNEAQ (reference sequence). The CDR3 loop reads CASSSSVRGHQPQHF. As DNA, the CDR3 is TGTGCCAGCAGCTCGAGCGTCAGGGGGCATCAGCCCCAGCATTTT.

J is TRBJ2-5 and V is TRBV6-5; D ambiguous. Trimming stripped 7 bases from V and 7 bases from J, with 7 bases between. The germline gives CDR1 MNHEY, CDR2 SVGAGI. The length of the CDR3 is 10 residues. CDR3 nucleotides: TGTGCCAGCATTGTTTGGACCCAGTACTTC. Translating it yields CASIVWTQYF.

The V gene is TRBV5-6, the J gene TRBJ1-6; 7 bases fit TRBD1. The V gene end was trimmed by 3 bases and the J gene end by 7 bases; junction bases not matched to a gene: 4. Germline loops: CDR1 SGHDT, CDR2 YYEEEE. The CDR3 totals 14 residues. In DNA, the CDR3 is TGTGCCAGCAGCTCGGGACAGCGGAATTCACCCCTCCACTTT. Amino acids: CASSSGQRNSPLHF.

The chain recombines TRBV7-9 with TRBJ1-4; no clear D gene. The CDR3 has 15 residues. V dropped 2 bases and J dropped 4 bases, with 11 bases sitting between them. The germline V gene has CDR1 SEHNR and CDR2 FQNEAQ (reference sequence). The chain's CDR3 is CASSLYLRINEKLFF. The CDR3 DNA sequence: TGTGCCAGCAGCTTATACTTACGGATTAATGAAAAACTGTTTTTT.

The genes are TRBV6-6 and TRBJ1-2; 12 bases agree with TRBD1. Germline V gene lookup returns CDR1 MNHNY and CDR2 SVGAGI (reference sequence). The CDR3 sequence is 15 residues long. V lost 7 bases, J lost 8 bases, and 11 bases stayed unmatched. The CDR3 is CASNTAGTGGAGYTF. CDR3 DNA sequence: TGTGCCAGCAACACCGCCGGGACAGGGGGCGCCGGCTACACCTTC.

The chain recombines TRBV11-2 with TRBJ1-1; D is ambiguous. The CDR3 consists of 14 residues. V was cut by 2 bases and J by 2 bases, with 9 bases left in between. Germline lookup yields CDR1 SGHAT and CDR2 FQNNGV. Here the CDR3 reads CASSLHLVNTEAFF. DNA for the CDR3: TGTGCCAGCAGCTTACACCTAGTCAACACTGAAGCTTTCTTT.

The chain combines TRBV4-3 with TRBJ1-1; a weak D match, TRBD1 (6 bases). This CDR3 comprises 16 residues. The V gene's germline CDR1 is LGHNA and CDR2 YSLEER. The V end was cut by 0 bases, the J end by 1 base, with 12 bases between. The CDR3 DNA follows: TGCGCCAGCAGCCAAGATCTACAGGGTTGGAACACTGAAGCTTTCTTT. As protein: CASSQDLQGWNTEAFF.